This TCR beta chain stems from a study of blood T cell repertoires in COVID-19 (dated by TCRdb to 2020 to 2022). Regarding the research as a whole: Samples covering the acute and convalescent phases of COVID-19 were provided by collaborators in the United States, Italy and Spain. The prospective study material was composed of cDNA or gDNA derived from T cells, B-cell-depleted T cells, or PBMCs. The repertoires were made available in a free public database intended to serve as a resource for research on the immune response to SARS-CoV-2. Deeply sampled blood TCRbeta repertoires from subjects exposed to, actively infected with, or recovered from COVID-19 were included in the dataset. A de-identified subject ID, COVID-19 status, age in years and sex were almost always included in the sample metadata. Where HLA class I and class II types were available, the types were taken from metadata supplied by the sample provider, not from assay-based typing. Samples were obtained from the ongoing ImmuneRACE study (first 160 participants) and from 1,254 subjects provided by 6 global collaborators.

Collaborating institutions collected whole blood in K2EDTA tubes following their own protocols. For TCRbeta analysis, collaborator samples were shipped as frozen whole blood, as isolated PBMCs, or as DNA extracted from either sample type. Unmatched junction bases come to 6, with V trimmed by 6 bases and J by 4 bases. CDR1 and CDR2 (SGHNT, YENEEA) derive from the germline V gene. From the cysteine up to the phenylalanine, the CDR3 has a length of 14 residues. Only the CDR3 region is kept as DNA, spanning 42 bases read in frame from base 1. A note on this clone: The antigen this receptor binds is unknown. One base away there is no much larger clone; base qualities are not given.

Study-level results and caveats: Clinical and demographic metadata were provided uncurated, with the amount varying by source and participant.

TCRbeta CDR3 regions were amplified from genomic DNA by means of the immunoSEQ Assay, a bias-controlled multiplex PCR. As for the authors' bioinformatics: Within the assay, amplification of reference gene primers was used to estimate how many nucleated cells each sample contained. Sequence reads were collapsed and filtered to measure the absolute abundance of every unique TCRbeta CDR3 rearrangement. For each sample, productive Simpson clonality was calculated as the square root of Simpson's diversity index over productive rearrangements. TCRdb carries this immuneACCESS record with in-frame sequences only. Its versions omit some clonotypes, under half of them owing to an unresolved V gene in the studies checked, with the rest unexplained. V and J calls and clone size follow that table, whereas D and trimming were derived from the DNA. In this sample the table shows roughly 40,000 clones, about 86% of which occur a single time. Around 24% of the sample goes to the ten largest clones.

The sequencing sample was made of peripheral blood. In this chain, TRBV11-3 is recombined with TRBJ2-1, with 7 junctional bases fitting TRBD2. The sequence derives from a human donor with acute or convalescent COVID-19. The donor label of this sample is uncertain. The DNA sequence is as follows: TGTGCCAGCAGTTCGGGAGGTGCATACAATGAGCAGTTCTTC. Its amino acids are CASSSGGAYNEQFF.